These T cell receptor beta chains were read from a single sample in a study of CD8 T cells in ankylosing spondylitis. TCRdb analysed the 5' RACE reads with MiXCR anew, one entry per CDR3 protein. The table lists roughly 100,000 distinct CDR3 sequences, 24% of them singletons. Sequencing used synovial fluid, either unsorted or a sorted T cell fraction (not recorded which). The receptors were sampled from a male donor with ankylosing spondylitis. CDR3s include the opening cysteine and the closing phenylalanine or tryptophan. Clone size is not always given. Where it is, it says once, few, many or a class for expanded clones.

len	j_gene	v_gene	abundance	CDR3aa
14	TRBJ2-5	TRBV4-1	many	CASSQETGRETQYF
14	TRBJ2-5	TRBV5-6	NA	CASSFLQGMETQYF
13	TRBJ2-5	TRBV10-2	NA	CASSESVFGTQYF
15	TRBJ2-5	TRBV20-1	NA	CSASVTSGREETQYF
13	TRBJ2-7	TRBV27	many	CASSSGASYGQYF
13	TRBJ2-5	TRBV20-1	few	CSASDPNKETQYF
15	TRBJ1-3	TRBV27	NA	CASSPTRESGNTIYF
14	TRBJ2-3	TRBV20-1	NA	CSARGSGRRDTQYF
14	TRBJ2-1	TRBV5-1	NA	CASSFQGVQDEQFF
15	TRBJ2-5	TRBV5-1	once	CASSLGTGPGETQYF
19	TRBJ2-1	TRBV20-1	few	CSARDKKDWGERRVGEQFF
15	TRBJ2-3	TRBV6-5	few	CASSYARVGTDTQYF
13	TRBJ2-1	TRBV12-3/TRBV12-4	NA	CASSLATSNEQFF
14	TRBJ2-3	TRBV10-3	few	CALWTGDRTDTQYF
14	TRBJ1-1	TRBV12-3/TRBV12-4	many	CASTSGTMNTEAFF
16	TRBJ2-7	TRBV19	few	CASSIRGLAGEYEQYF
14	TRBJ2-7	TRBV12-3/TRBV12-4	few	CASSRGLAANEQYF
15	TRBJ2-7	TRBV20-1	NA	CSARQTSGLSYEQYF
14	TRBJ2-7	TRBV7-2	NA	CASSRDSTSYEQYF
14	TRBJ2-3	TRBV20-1	few	CSAPGPQTGDTQYF
19	TRBJ2-6	TRBV4-1	NA	CASSQDQGRRISGANVLTF
12	TRBJ2-1	TRBV24-1	NA	CATSASQGEGFF
16	TRBJ2-5	TRBV9	few	CASSEEEGTTGETQYF
15	TRBJ2-5	TRBV6-5	NA	CASSSLRAAQETQYF
18	TRBJ2-1	TRBV3-1	NA	CASSQVMGGYSSYNEQFF
15	TRBJ2-3	TRBV20-1	NA	CSASHTSGRADTQYF
16	TRBJ2-2	TRBV5-1	medium-sized	CASSLGGTTNTGELFF
15	TRBJ2-5	TRBV25-1	many	CASTTGLAGLETQYF
13	TRBJ2-7	TRBV7-2	many	CASSLGAYYEQYF
16	TRBJ1-6	TRBV5-6	NA	CASSFSVTRDNSPLHF
12	TRBJ2-1	TRBV2	NA	CASSEGRNEQFF
16	TRBJ1-4	TRBV27	NA	CASSRDRGTTNEKLFF
13	TRBJ1-1	TRBV15	few	CATSKQGGTEAFF
15	TRBJ2-7	TRBV7-2	NA	CASSLAPGLQYEQYF
15	TRBJ2-1	TRBV20-1	NA	CSARVPQEGEDEQFF
14	TRBJ2-1	TRBV30	NA	CAWSGASGYNEQFF
14	TRBJ1-4	TRBV27	NA	CASSLQGAREKLFF
13	TRBJ2-1	TRBV27	NA	CASSLGGGNEQFF
13	TRBJ1-5	TRBV19	few	CASSIVGNQPQHF
15	TRBJ1-1	TRBV5-1	few	CASSPMTGKHTEAFF
15	TRBJ2-5	TRBV3-1	medium-sized	CASSRLAVYQETQYF
13	TRBJ1-2	TRBV20-1	NA	CSARPTGVAGYTF
13	TRBJ2-1	TRBV29-1	few	CSVGETSEGEQFF